These T cell receptor beta chains were read from a single sample in a study of OX40 agonist ivuxolimab in advanced cancers. Generated by immunoSEQ multiplex PCR, the TCRdb table keeps only in-frame clones and is missing some. The table records roughly 80,000 clones, approximately 89% of them present only once. The specimen comprised CD4+ or CD8+ T cells sorted from blood, sampled in a trial of the OX40 agonist ivuxolimab. These receptors came from an adult with an advanced solid tumor such as melanoma, head and neck, liver or kidney cancer. Both conserved end residues are part of each CDR3. The D gene is left open where the match is weak. Where a row states a size, it is once, few, many or the class of an expanded clone; other rows omit it.

once	TRBJ1-1	TRBV28	-	TGTGCCAGCAGTTCCTTAGGAACTGAAGCTTTCTTT	CASSSLGTEAFF
-	TRBJ1-4	TRBV13	-	TGTGCCAGCAGCTTACCAGGACCTAATGAAAAACTGTTTTTT	CASSLPGPNEKLFF
once	TRBJ2-3	TRBV19	-	TGTGCCAGTAGTACAAAGACAGGTAGATACACAGATACGCAGTATTTT	CASSTKTGRYTDTQYF
-	TRBJ2-2	TRBV6-1	-	TGTGCCAGCAAGTTTTGGGAGAACACCGGGGAGCTGTTTTTT	CASKFWENTGELFF
-	TRBJ2-7	TRBV7-2	-	TGTGCCAGCAGCTTTGGGGCCCCCCCATCCGAGCAGTACTTC	CASSFGAPPSEQYF
-	TRBJ2-7	TRBV5-1	-	TGCGCCAGCAGCCCCGGGACGGCCGGGGCCTACGAGCAGTACTTC	CASSPGTAGAYEQYF
-	TRBJ2-7	TRBV18	TRBD2	TGTGCCAGCTCACCCCAAGCGGGAAGCAACGAGCAGTACTTC	CASSPQAGSNEQYF
-	TRBJ1-6	TRBV19	TRBD1	TGTGCCAGTAGAGCAGGACAGGGATTAAATAATTCACCCCTCCACTTT	CASRAGQGLNNSPLHF
-	TRBJ1-3	TRBV30	-	TGTGCCTGGAGTGGACAAATCTCTGGAAACACCATATATTTT	CAWSGQISGNTIYF
-	TRBJ1-5	TRBV28	TRBD1	TGTGCCAGCAGCTTCGACAGGGAGAGGCAGCCCCAGCATTTT	CASSFDRERQPQHF
-	TRBJ2-7	TRBV2	-	TGTGCCAGCACTAAGGAGTCGGGCTCCTACGAGCAGTACTTC	CASTKESGSYEQYF
few	TRBJ2-1	TRBV19	TRBD2	TGTGCCAGTAGGTCGGGACGGGACTATGGAAACAATGAGCAGTTCTTC	CASRSGRDYGNNEQFF
-	TRBJ1-2	TRBV6-6	-	TGTGCCAGCAGTTTTGGACAGAACTATGGCTACACCTTC	CASSFGQNYGYTF
-	TRBJ1-5	TRBV2	TRBD1	TGTGCCAGCAGGGACAGGGTTGTGAGCAATCAGCCCCAGCATTTT	CASRDRVVSNQPQHF
-	TRBJ2-5	TRBV29-1	-	TGCAGCGTTGCGGGCCTGGAGACCCAGTACTTC	CSVAGLETQYF
-	TRBJ2-2	TRBV4-2	TRBD1	TGTGCCAGCAGCCCCCTTGACAGGGACACCGGGGAGCTGTTTTTT	CASSPLDRDTGELFF
-	TRBJ1-2	TRBV27	-	TGTGCCAGCAGGGCAAGCACAGGGTCTGGCTATGGCTACACCTTC	CASRASTGSGYGYTF
once	TRBJ1-5	TRBV5-5	TRBD1	TGTGCCAGCAGCTTGACCGGGACAGGGGGCAATCAGCCCCAGCATTTT	CASSLTGTGGNQPQHF
-	TRBJ2-3	TRBV2	TRBD2	TGTGCCAGCAGTCCCGGGACTAGCGGGGGTAGCACAGATACGCAGTATTTT	CASSPGTSGGSTDTQYF
-	TRBJ1-1	TRBV9	-	TGTGCCAGCAGCGTAACGAACACTGAAGCTTTCTTT	CASSVTNTEAFF
-	TRBJ1-3	TRBV4-1	TRBD1	TGCGCCAGCAGCCCTCCCCGGACAGGGCGTAGTGGAAACACCATATATTTT	CASSPPRTGRSGNTIYF
-	TRBJ2-5	TRBV7-9	TRBD1	TGTGCCAGCAGCTCCCTTACAGGGGGCCAAGAGACCCAGTACTTC	CASSSLTGGQETQYF
-	TRBJ2-1	TRBV20-1	-	TGCAGTGCTAGAAACCGAAATGAGCAGTTCTTC	CSARNRNEQFF
-	TRBJ1-1	TRBV6-5	TRBD1	TGTGCCAGCAGTTACTCGACAGGGTTCACTGAAGCTTTCTTT	CASSYSTGFTEAFF
few	TRBJ1-6	TRBV5-1	-	TGCGCCAGCAGCTTGAAAGGGGCTGAGGGATCACCCCTCCACTTT	CASSLKGAEGSPLHF
-	TRBJ1-4	TRBV5-8	TRBD1	TGTGCCAGCAGCGTCGGGACAGAGGTTTCGGAAAAACTGTTTTTT	CASSVGTEVSEKLFF
-	TRBJ2-5	TRBV7-2	TRBD1	TGTGCCAGCAGCCTCCGGGACAGACAAGAGACCCAGTACTTC	CASSLRDRQETQYF
-	TRBJ1-5	TRBV27	-	TGTGCCAGCAGTTCATATCAGCCCCAGCATTTT	CASSSYQPQHF
-	TRBJ2-1	TRBV28	TRBD2	TGTGCCAGCGGATCGCCGACTAGCGGTGGCTACAATGAGCAGTTCTTC	CASGSPTSGGYNEQFF
-	TRBJ2-1	TRBV5-1	TRBD2	TGCGCCAGCAGCTTGGATTGGGGCGGGGGGTACAATGAGCAGTTCTTC	CASSLDWGGGYNEQFF
-	TRBJ2-2	TRBV7-8	-	TGTGCCAGCAGCTTAGTGGCCACAAACACCGGGGAGCTGTTTTTT	CASSLVATNTGELFF
-	TRBJ2-1	TRBV7-9	TRBD2	TGTGCCAGCAGCTTACCTCGTCGACTAGCGGGGTCCTACAATGAGCAGTTCTTC	CASSLPRRLAGSYNEQFF
-	TRBJ1-5	TRBV15	TRBD1	TGTGCCACCAGCAGAGACCTAGGACAGGGGAATCAGCCCCAGCATTTT	CATSRDLGQGNQPQHF
once	TRBJ1-2	TRBV2	-	TGTGCCAGCTTCTTAGGGGGGTTCTATGGCTACACCTTC	CASFLGGFYGYTF
few	TRBJ1-6	TRBV5-1	-	TGCGCCAGCAGCTCGACAAGCGGTTCACCCCTCCACTTT	CASSSTSGSPLHF
-	TRBJ1-5	TRBV6-1	-	TGTGCCAGCAGATTTGGGAGCGAGCAGCCCCAGCATTTT	CASRFGSEQPQHF
-	TRBJ1-2	TRBV27	-	TGTGCCAGCAGTTTGAGGCAGGGAAACTATGGCTACACCTTC	CASSLRQGNYGYTF
-	TRBJ2-1	TRBV28	TRBD2	TGTGCCAGCAGCCGTCTAGCGGGGATAACTTACAATGAGCAGTTCTTC	CASSRLAGITYNEQFF
-	TRBJ2-1	TRBV7-2	TRBD2	TGTGCCAGCAGCTTAGGGCTAGCGGGGCGAGCGGATGAGCAGTTCTTC	CASSLGLAGRADEQFF
-	TRBJ2-7	TRBV28	TRBD1	TGTGCCAGCACCCCCGGGACAGGAATCTACGAGCAGTACTTC	CASTPGTGIYEQYF
once	TRBJ2-2	TRBV5-6	-	TGTGCCAGCAGCTTGGGGCTTCGTGGGAAATCGAACACCGGGGAGCTGTTTTTT	CASSLGLRGKSNTGELFF
-	TRBJ2-1	TRBV4-2	TRBD2	TGTGCCAGCAGCCAAGATTCTCTGCGGCAGGGACTAGCGGGAATCGCGGATGAGCAGTTCTTC	CASSQDSLRQGLAGIADEQFF
-	TRBJ2-2	TRBV5-1	-	TGCGCCAGCAGCTTTGGGGCCGGGGAGCTGTTTTTT	CASSFGAGELFF
-	TRBJ2-1	TRBV7-9	-	TGTGCCAGCAGCTTAGGTGTCAGCTCCTACAATGAGCAGTTCTTC	CASSLGVSSYNEQFF
-	TRBJ1-4	TRBV5-1	-	TGCGCCAGCTCGTCGGTGAGCGATGAAAAACTGTTTTTT	CASSSVSDEKLFF
-	TRBJ1-2	TRBV30	-	TGTGCCTGGAGACCCGTACGAGGTGGCTACACCTTC	CAWRPVRGGYTF
-	TRBJ1-2	TRBV7-2	-	TGTGCCAGCAGCTTAGTCCCCTCGGGCTATGGCTACACCTTC	CASSLVPSGYGYTF
once	TRBJ1-1	TRBV30	TRBD1	TGTGCCAAAGTTTCTTTCGGGACAGCTAACACTGAAGCTTTCTTT	CAKVSFGTANTEAFF
once	TRBJ2-2	TRBV7-2	-	TGTGCCAGCAGTCCGGCCGCGGGGAGAACCGGGGAGCTGTTTTTT	CASSPAAGRTGELFF
-	TRBJ2-3	TRBV7-3	-	TGTGCCAGCAGCTTAGGTCCCCCCGGGGATACGCAGTATTTT	CASSLGPPGDTQYF
-	TRBJ2-7	TRBV5-1	TRBD1	TGCGCCAGCAAGGACAGGGGATCATCCTACGAGCAGTACTTC	CASKDRGSSYEQYF
-	TRBJ2-2	TRBV5-1	TRBD2	TGCGCCAGCAGCTTGGGCCTAGCGGGAGCCGGGGAGCTGTTTTTT	CASSLGLAGAGELFF
-	TRBJ2-7	TRBV6-1	TRBD1	TGTGCCAGCAGTGTTGGGTCCCAGGGGGCGTACGAGCAGTACTTC	CASSVGSQGAYEQYF
-	TRBJ1-5	TRBV28	-	TGTGCCAGCAGGACCGCCGAAGGGAGCAATCAGCCCCAGCATTTT	CASRTAEGSNQPQHF
-	TRBJ2-5	TRBV5-1	TRBD2	TGCGCCAGCAGCTCAGGGACTAACCAGTACTTC	CASSSGTNQYF